A selection of T cell receptor beta chains follows, all from one sample in a study of regulatory T cells in long-lasting Graves disease. TCRdb analysed the multiplex PCR reads with MiXCR anew, one entry per CDR3 protein. The data hold about 660,000 distinct CDR3 sequences, with around 30% observed a single time. The material sequenced was peripheral blood mononuclear cells (PBMCs), taken when the disease was refractory, from a patient treated with antithyroid drugs. The receptor set was obtained from a female donor with Graves disease. CDR3s include the opening cysteine and the closing phenylalanine or tryptophan. D genes are given only for firm matches. Size is omitted from some rows. Given values are once, few, many or a class for expanded clones.

d_call j_call v_call clone_size cdr3_aa cdr3_nt
. TRBJ2-4 TRBV15 . CATSRDRTALAKNIQYF TGTGCCACCAGCAGAGATAGGACAGCTTTAGCCAAAAACATTCAGTACTTC
. TRBJ1-2 TRBV28 many CASSFPTDLYGYTF TGTGCCAGCAGTTTTCCTACAGACCTTTATGGCTACACCTTC
. TRBJ2-7 TRBV5-1 few CASSRGLALYEQYF TGCGCCAGCAGCCGGGGTCTAGCACTCTACGAGCAGTACTTC
. TRBJ2-5 TRBV12-3/TRBV12-4 . CASSFLPSVKAETQCF TGTGCCAGCAGTTTTCTCCCCTCGGTGAAGGCGGAGACCCAGTGCTTC
TRBD1 TRBJ1-2 TRBV27 few CASSRGPGQGAANYGYTF TGTGCCAGTTCCCGGGGGCCGGGACAGGGGGCAGCTAACTATGGCTACACCTTC
TRBD1 TRBJ1-1 TRBV27 many CASSLRQGREAFF TGTGCCAGCAGTTTGCGACAGGGGCGGGAAGCTTTCTTT
. TRBJ2-1 TRBV27 few CASGDTGVFYNEQFF TGTGCCAGCGGGGATACGGGGGTTTTCTACAATGAGCAGTTCTTC
TRBD1 TRBJ2-4 TRBV6-1 few CASSPLGQGENIQYF TGTGCCAGCAGCCCACTGGGACAGGGTGAAAACATTCAGTACTTC
. TRBJ1-2 TRBV2 many CAGRDNHNYGYTF TGTGCCGGCCGGGACAACCACAACTATGGCTACACCTTC
. TRBJ1-1 TRBV7-9 few CASSTDLLKKLF TGTGCCAGCAGTACGGACCTATTGAAGAAACTCTTT
TRBD2 TRBJ2-7 TRBV6-9 few CASSYSKSAGSYEQYF TGTGCCAGCAGTTACTCTAAGTCAGCGGGGTCCTACGAGCAGTACTTC
. TRBJ1-6 TRBV2 many CASSEGRVDGSPLHF TGTGCCAGCAGTGAGGGGAGGGTGGATGGTTCACCCCTCCACTTT
TRBD1 TRBJ2-7 TRBV19 . CASSIGTGSGEQYF TGTGCCAGTAGTATAGGGACAGGATCGGGGGAGCAGTACTTC
. TRBJ1-2 TRBV30 . CAWSVVGVNYGYTF TGTGCCTGGAGTGTAGTGGGAGTTAACTATGGCTACACCTTC
. TRBJ1-2 TRBV5-1 few CASSTTGSGLGYYGYTF TGCGCCAGCAGCACAACAGGGTCCGGTCTGGGCTACTATGGCTACACCTTC